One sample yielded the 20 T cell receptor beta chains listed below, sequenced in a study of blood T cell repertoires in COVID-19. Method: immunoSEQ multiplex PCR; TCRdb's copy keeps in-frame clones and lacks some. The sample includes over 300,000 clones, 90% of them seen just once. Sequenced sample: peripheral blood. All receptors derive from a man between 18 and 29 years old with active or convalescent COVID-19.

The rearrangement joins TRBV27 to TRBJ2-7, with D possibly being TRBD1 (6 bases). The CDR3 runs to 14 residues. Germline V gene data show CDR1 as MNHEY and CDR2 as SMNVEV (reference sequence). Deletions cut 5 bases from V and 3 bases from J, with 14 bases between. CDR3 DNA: TGTGCCAGCAGTATCAGACAGGATCACTACGAGCAGTACTTC. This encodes CASSIRQDHYEQYF.

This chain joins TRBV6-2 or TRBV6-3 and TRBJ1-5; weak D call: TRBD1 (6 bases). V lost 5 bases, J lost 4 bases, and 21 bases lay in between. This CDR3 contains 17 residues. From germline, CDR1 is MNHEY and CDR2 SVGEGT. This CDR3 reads CASSINKGERTNQPQHF. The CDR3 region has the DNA TGTGCCAGCAGTATCAACAAGGGGGAGAGGACTAATCAGCCCCAGCATTTT.

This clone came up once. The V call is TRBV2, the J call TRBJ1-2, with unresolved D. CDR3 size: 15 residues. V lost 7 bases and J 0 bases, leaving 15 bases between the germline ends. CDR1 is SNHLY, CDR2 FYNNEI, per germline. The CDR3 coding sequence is TGTGCCAGCATGGAGTTGGCGGCAACTAACTATGGCTACACCTTC. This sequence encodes CASMELAATNYGYTF.

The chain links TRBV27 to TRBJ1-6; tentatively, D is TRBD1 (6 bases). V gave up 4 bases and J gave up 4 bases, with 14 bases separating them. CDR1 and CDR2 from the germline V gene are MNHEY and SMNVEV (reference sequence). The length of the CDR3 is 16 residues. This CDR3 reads CASSSRQALYNSPLHF. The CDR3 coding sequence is TGTGCCAGCAGTTCGAGACAGGCGTTGTATAATTCACCCCTCCACTTT.

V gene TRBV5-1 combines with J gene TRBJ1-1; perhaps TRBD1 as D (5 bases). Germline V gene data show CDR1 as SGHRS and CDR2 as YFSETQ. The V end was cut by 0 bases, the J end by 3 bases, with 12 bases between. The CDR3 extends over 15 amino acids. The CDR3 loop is CASSLELRGDTEAFF. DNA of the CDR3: TGCGCCAGCAGCTTGGAGCTGCGGGGGGACACTGAAGCTTTCTTT.

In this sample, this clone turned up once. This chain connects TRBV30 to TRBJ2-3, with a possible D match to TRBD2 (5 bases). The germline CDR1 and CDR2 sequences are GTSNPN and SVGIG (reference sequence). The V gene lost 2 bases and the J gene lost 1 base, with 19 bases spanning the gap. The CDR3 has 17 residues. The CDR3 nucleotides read TGTGCCTGGAGTCACCCTTGGAGCGGAAGACGCACAGATACGCAGTATTTT. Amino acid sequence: CAWSHPWSGRRTDTQYF.

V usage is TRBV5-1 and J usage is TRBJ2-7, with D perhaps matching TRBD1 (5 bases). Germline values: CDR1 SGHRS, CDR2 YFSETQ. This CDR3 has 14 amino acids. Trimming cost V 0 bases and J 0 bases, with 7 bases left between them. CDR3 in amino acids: CASSLADSSYEQYF. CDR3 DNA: TGCGCCAGCAGCTTGGCCGACAGCTCCTACGAGCAGTACTTC.

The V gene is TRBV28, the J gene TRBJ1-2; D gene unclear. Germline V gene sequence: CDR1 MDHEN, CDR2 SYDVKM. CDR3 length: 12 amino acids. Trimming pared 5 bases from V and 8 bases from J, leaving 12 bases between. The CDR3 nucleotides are TGTGCCAGCAGTGGTCCCCGCGGGGGCTACACCTTC. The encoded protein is CASSGPRGGYTF.

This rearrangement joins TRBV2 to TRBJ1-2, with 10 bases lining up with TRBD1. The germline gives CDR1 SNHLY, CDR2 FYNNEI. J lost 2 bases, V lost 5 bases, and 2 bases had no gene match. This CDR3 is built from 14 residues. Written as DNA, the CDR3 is TGTGCCAGCAGTTGGGACAGGGGAAACTATGGCTACACCTTC. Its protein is CASSWDRGNYGYTF.

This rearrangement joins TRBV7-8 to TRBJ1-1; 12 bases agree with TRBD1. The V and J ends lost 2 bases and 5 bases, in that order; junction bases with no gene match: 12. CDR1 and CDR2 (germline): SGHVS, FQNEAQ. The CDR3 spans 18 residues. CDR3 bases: TGTGCCAGCAGCTTAAGATCCGGGACAGGGGGCGCGGGGACTGAAGCTTTCTTT. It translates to CASSLRSGTGGAGTEAFF.

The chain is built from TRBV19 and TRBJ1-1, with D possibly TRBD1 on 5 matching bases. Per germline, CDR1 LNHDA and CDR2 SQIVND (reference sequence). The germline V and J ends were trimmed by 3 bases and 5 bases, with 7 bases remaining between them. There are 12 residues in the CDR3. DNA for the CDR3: TGTGCCAGTAGTATCAGGGTGACTGAAGCTTTCTTT. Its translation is CASSIRVTEAFF.

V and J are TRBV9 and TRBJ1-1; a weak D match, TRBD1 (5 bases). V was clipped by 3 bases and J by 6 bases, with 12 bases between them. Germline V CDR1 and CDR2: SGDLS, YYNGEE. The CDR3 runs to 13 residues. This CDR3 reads CASSGARVSEAFF. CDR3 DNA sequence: TGTGCCAGCAGCGGGGCCAGGGTTTCTGAAGCTTTCTTT.

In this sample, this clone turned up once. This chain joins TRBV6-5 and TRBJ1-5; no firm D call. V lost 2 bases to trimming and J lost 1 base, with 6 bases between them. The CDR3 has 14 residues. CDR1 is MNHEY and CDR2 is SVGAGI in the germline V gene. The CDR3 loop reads CASSYRESNQPQHF. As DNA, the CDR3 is TGTGCCAGCAGTTACCGGGAAAGCAATCAGCCCCAGCATTTT.

This CDR3 is CASSRTNEKLFF. Written as DNA, the CDR3 is TGTGCCAGCAGTCGGACTAATGAAAAACTGTTTTTT. The chain uses TRBV6-2 or TRBV6-3 and TRBJ1-4; D uncertain. Trimming left V 5 bases short and J 2 bases short, with 3 bases between. The germline gives CDR1 MNHEY, CDR2 SVGEGT. This CDR3 has 12 amino acids.

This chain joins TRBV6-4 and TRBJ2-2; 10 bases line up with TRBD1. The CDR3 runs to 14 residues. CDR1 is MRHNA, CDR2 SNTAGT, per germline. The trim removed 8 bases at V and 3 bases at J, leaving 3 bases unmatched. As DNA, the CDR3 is TGTGCCAGCCGGGACAGGGGCGACACCGGGGAGCTGTTTTTT. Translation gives CASRDRGDTGELFF.

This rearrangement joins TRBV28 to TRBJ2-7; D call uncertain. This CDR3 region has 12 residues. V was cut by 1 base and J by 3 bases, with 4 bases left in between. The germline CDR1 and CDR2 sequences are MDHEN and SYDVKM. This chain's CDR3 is CASSLSLYEQYF. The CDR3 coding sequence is TGTGCCAGCAGTTTATCCCTCTACGAGCAGTACTTC. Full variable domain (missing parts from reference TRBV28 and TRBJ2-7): DVKVTQSSRYLVKRTGEKVFLECVQDMDHENMFWYRQDPGLGLRLIYFSYDVKMKEKGDIPEGYSVSREKKERFSLILESASTNQTSMYLCASSLSLYEQYFGPGTRLTVT.

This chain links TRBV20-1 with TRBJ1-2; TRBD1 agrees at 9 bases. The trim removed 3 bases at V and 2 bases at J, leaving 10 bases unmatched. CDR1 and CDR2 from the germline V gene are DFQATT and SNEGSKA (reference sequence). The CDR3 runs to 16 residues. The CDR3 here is CSASRGQGKGNYGYTF. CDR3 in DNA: TGCAGTGCTAGTCGGGGACAGGGAAAAGGGAACTATGGCTACACCTTC.

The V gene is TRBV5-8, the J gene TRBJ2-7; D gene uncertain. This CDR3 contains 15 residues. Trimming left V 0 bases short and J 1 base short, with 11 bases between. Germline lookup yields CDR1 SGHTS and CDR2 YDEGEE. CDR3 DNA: TGTGCCAGCAGCTTGGGGTTTCGCGGATCCTACGAGCAGTACTTC. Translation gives CASSLGFRGSYEQYF.

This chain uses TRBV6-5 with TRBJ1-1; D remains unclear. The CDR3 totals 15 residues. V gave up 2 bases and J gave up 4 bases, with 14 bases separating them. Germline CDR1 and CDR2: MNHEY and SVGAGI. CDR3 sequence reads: CASSYPGLFGTEAFF. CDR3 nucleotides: TGTGCCAGCAGTTACCCCGGGTTGTTTGGCACTGAAGCTTTCTTT.

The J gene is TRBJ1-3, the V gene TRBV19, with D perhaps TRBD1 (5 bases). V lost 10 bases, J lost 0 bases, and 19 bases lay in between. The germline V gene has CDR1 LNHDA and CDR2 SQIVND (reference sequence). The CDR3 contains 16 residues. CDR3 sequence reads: CATEDVIGGSGNTIYF. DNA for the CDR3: TGTGCCACTGAGGACGTAATCGGGGGCTCTGGAAACACCATATATTTT.